This TCR beta chain was documented in a study of CD8+CD57+ T cells in acquired aplastic anemia. All patients picked for sequencing had shown, by flow cytometry, an expansion of CD8+CD57+ cells. As a group, the patients uniformly had severe acquired aplastic anemia. Profiles of TCR beta VDJ and CDR3 were generated from a genomic DNA template. In TCRdb, the reads were re-called with MiXCR into one record per CDR3 protein. The sample carries 450,000 to 600,000 distinct CDR3 sequences, more than 25% recorded once. Germline V gene sequence: CDR1 MNHEY, CDR2 SVGAGI. The CDR3 length is 17 residues. About this clonotype itself: Compared with germline, one end of the junction differs, possibly owing to a read error.

This sequence originates from a human donor with aplastic anemia. Sequencing was done on a sample of sorted CD4+, CD8+, or CD8+CD57+ T cells (not recorded which) from PBMCs. The rearrangement joins TRBV6-5 to TRBJ1-6; no firm D call. The CDR3 here is CASRYSARALDNSPLHF. The CDR3 nucleotides read TGTGCCAGCAGGTACTCTGCCCGCGCCCTTGATAATTCACCCCTCCACTTT.